The 17 T cell receptor beta chains reported below all come from one sample, sequenced in a study of blood T cell repertoires in COVID-19. The table came from immunoSEQ multiplex PCR; TCRdb's copy has only in-frame clones and leaves some out. The table has 75,000 to 90,000 clones, 75% to 90% seen once. Sequencing was carried out using peripheral blood. Source of these receptors: a woman in her thirties or forties with active or convalescent COVID-19.

The chain is built from TRBV5-4 and TRBJ2-1; 8 bases align to TRBD2. Germline V gene sequence: CDR1 SGHNT, CDR2 YYREEE (reference sequence). J was trimmed by 5 bases and V by 2 bases; bases with no gene match: 3. The CDR3 covers 14 residues. CDR3 sequence (DNA): TGTGCCAGCAGCTTCGGGACTAGGGACAATGAGCAGTTCTTC. The encoded protein is CASSFGTRDNEQFF.

Only one count was recorded for this clone. The chain recombines TRBV3-1 (or the pseudogene TRBV3-2) with TRBJ2-3; 11 nucleotides match TRBD2. The germline gives CDR1 LGHDT, CDR2 YNNKEL (reference sequence). The CDR3 sequence is 20 residues long. Trimming removed 3 bases from V and 2 bases from J; junction bases left unmatched: 16. The CDR3 loop reads CASSQFDVRQTSGITDTQYF. The CDR3 bases are TGTGCCAGCAGCCAGTTTGACGTTCGGCAGACTAGCGGGATCACAGATACGCAGTATTTT.

The CDR3 coding sequence is TGCGCCAGCAGCTTGGCAGGGGGCGACTCACCCCTCCACTTT. Encoded protein: CASSLAGGDSPLHF. The chain carries TRBV5-1 and TRBJ1-6, with TRBD1 identical over 8 bases. The germline gives CDR1 SGHRS, CDR2 YFSETQ. The CDR3 contains 14 residues. Trimming at V came to 0 bases and at J to 10 bases, leaving 3 bases not matched to a gene.

This chain connects TRBV6-2 or TRBV6-3 to TRBJ2-7; possibly TRBD1 for D (6 bases). The CDR3 sequence is 15 residues long. The V and J ends lost 5 bases and 2 bases respectively, with 16 bases between them. From germline, CDR1 is MNHEY and CDR2 SVGEGT. CDR3 DNA: TGTGCCAGCAGTACCGACAGGAAAGGCCCCTACGAGCAGTACTTC. It specifies CASSTDRKGPYEQYF.

The sample holds a few counts of this clone. Other nucleotide sequences in the sample specify the same CDR3. The gene calls are TRBV7-3 and TRBJ1-1; 8 positions match TRBD1. This CDR3 is 14 amino acids long. Germline assignment: CDR1 SGHTA and CDR2 FQGTGA. V shed 2 bases and J 5 bases; nucleotides not matched to a gene: 4. CDR3: CASSLQGAGTEAFF. Here the CDR3 DNA reads TGTGCCAGCAGCTTACAGGGGGCTGGTACTGAAGCTTTCTTT.

The chain links TRBV6-1 to TRBJ1-3; D is perhaps TRBD1 (6 bases). CDR1 and CDR2 (germline): MNHNS, SASEGT. The CDR3 covers 16 residues. Trimming shortened V by 4 bases and J by 0 bases, and 13 bases separated the two germline ends. As DNA, the CDR3 is TGTGCCAGCAGTGGAACAGGGATCCGCTCTGGAAACACCATATATTTT. Its protein product is CASSGTGIRSGNTIYF.

This clone has a handful of counts. The CDR3 protein is CATQLQGGPGYEQYF. The CDR3 coding sequence is TGTGCCACCCAACTCCAAGGGGGACCAGGCTACGAGCAGTACTTC. The chain has TRBV5-5 and TRBJ2-7, with a tentative D call TRBD1 (6 bases). CDR1 and CDR2 from the germline V gene are SGHKS and YYEKEE (reference sequence). The V gene lost 9 bases and the J gene lost 3 bases, with 22 bases spanning the gap. CDR3 length: 15 amino acids.

This clone was picked up a small number of times. The chain links TRBV12-2 to TRBJ2-7; TRBD1, as called in the table, went unchecked against the DNA. TRBV12-2 is a recognized pseudogene. This CDR3 contains 16 residues. CDR3 in amino acids: CASRSFSGTVLIRGIV. CDR3 nucleotide sequence: TGTGCAAGTCGCTCGTTCTCCGGGACGGTCTTAATAAGGGGGATTGTC.

The rearrangement uses TRBV27 and TRBJ2-1; D is undetermined. Germline loops: CDR1 MNHEY, CDR2 SMNVEV (reference sequence). V was pared by 2 bases and J by 3 bases, with 5 bases between. The CDR3 spans 13 residues. CDR3 nucleotides: TGTGCCAGCAGTTTAGCGGTCTACAATGAGCAGTTCTTC. Translating it yields CASSLAVYNEQFF.

The chain uses TRBV28 and TRBJ2-3, with D possibly matching TRBD2 (6 bases). V shed 6 bases and J shed 8 bases, with 9 bases lying between them. The CDR3 length is 11 residues. Per the germline V gene, CDR1 is MDHEN and CDR2 is SYDVKM. The CDR3: CASRVGSTQYF. In DNA, the CDR3 is TGTGCCAGCAGAGTCGGGAGTACGCAGTATTTT.

The chain has TRBV11-2 and TRBJ2-1, with 8 nucleotides matching TRBD1. This CDR3 comprises 19 residues. The germline V gene encodes CDR1 SGHAT and CDR2 FQNNGV. The V segment lost 1 base and the J segment 5 bases; nucleotides outside the gene matches: 16. The CDR3 DNA sequence: TGTGCCAGCAGCTTAGGGATACCTCCGGGACAGGTCTTCAACAATGAGCAGTTCTTC. Its translation: CASSLGIPPGQVFNNEQFF.

This clone has just a few counts. The chain links TRBV7-3 to TRBJ2-7; TRBD1 aligns across 8 bases. Germline CDR1 reads SGHTA; CDR2 reads FQGTGA. CDR3 length: 14 amino acids. Germline trimming cut 2 bases from V and 3 bases from J; bases unmatched to any gene: 3. The DNA for the CDR3 is TGTGCCAGCAGCTTAGGGACAGGCAGCTACGAGCAGTACTTC. Translating gives CASSLGTGSYEQYF.

CDR3 DNA: TGCGCCAGCAGCCAAGCAGTCAGGGGGCGGGAAGCTTTCTTT. It is translated as CASSQAVRGREAFF. This chain joins TRBV4-3 and TRBJ1-1, with 8 nucleotides matching TRBD1. The CDR3 totals 14 residues. Looked up from germline, CDR1 is LGHNA and CDR2 is YSLEER. V shed 1 base and J 8 bases; nucleotides not matched to a gene: 6.

This clone appeared once. V usage is TRBV5-1 and J usage is TRBJ1-1; 8 bases match TRBD1. The germline gives CDR1 SGHRS, CDR2 YFSETQ. The junction had 3 bases not matched to a gene; V was cut back by 5 bases and J by 3 bases. The CDR3 spans 13 residues. CDR3: CASSQTGDTEAFF. CDR3 sequence (DNA): TGCGCCAGCAGTCAGACAGGGGACACTGAAGCTTTCTTT.

This chain uses TRBV11-3 with TRBJ2-3; D remains unclear. Per the germline V gene, CDR1 is SGHNT and CDR2 is YENEEA. V lost 5 bases, J lost 3 bases, and 9 bases lay in between. The CDR3 is 13 residues long. CDR3: CASSRVSTDTQYF. In nucleotides, the CDR3 is TGTGCCAGCAGCCGAGTGTCTACAGATACGCAGTATTTT.

J is TRBJ2-7 and V is TRBV7-9, with 13 bases aligning to TRBD2. V was clipped by 4 bases and J by 2 bases; unmatched bases: 8. The CDR3 is 17 amino acids. Germline assignment: CDR1 SEHNR and CDR2 FQNEAQ (reference sequence). The CDR3 sequence: CASSSSGTSGVPYEQYF. In DNA form, the CDR3 reads TGTGCCAGCAGCTCCTCCGGGACTAGCGGGGTCCCCTACGAGCAGTACTTC.

This clone was picked up many times. The chain combines TRBV29-1 with TRBJ2-2; 9 bases map to TRBD2. Trimming took 6 bases from V and 2 from J; bases not matched to a gene: 10. The germline V gene encodes CDR1 SQVTM and CDR2 ANQGSEA. This CDR3 has 16 amino acids. The CDR3 reads CSVARLAETNTGELFF. Here the CDR3 DNA reads TGCAGCGTAGCAAGACTAGCGGAGACTAACACCGGGGAGCTGTTTTTT.